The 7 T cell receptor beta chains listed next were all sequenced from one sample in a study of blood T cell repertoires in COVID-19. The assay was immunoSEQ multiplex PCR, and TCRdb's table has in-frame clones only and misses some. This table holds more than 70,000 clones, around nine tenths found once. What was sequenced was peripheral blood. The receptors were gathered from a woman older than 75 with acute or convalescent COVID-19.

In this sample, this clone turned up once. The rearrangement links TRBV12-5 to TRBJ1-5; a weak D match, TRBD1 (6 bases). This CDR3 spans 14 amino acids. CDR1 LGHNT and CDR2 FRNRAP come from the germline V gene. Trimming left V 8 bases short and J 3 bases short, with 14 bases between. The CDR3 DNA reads TGTGCTAGTAGTCGAGGGGGGGTCAATCAGCCCCAGCATTTT. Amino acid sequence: CASSRGGVNQPQHF.

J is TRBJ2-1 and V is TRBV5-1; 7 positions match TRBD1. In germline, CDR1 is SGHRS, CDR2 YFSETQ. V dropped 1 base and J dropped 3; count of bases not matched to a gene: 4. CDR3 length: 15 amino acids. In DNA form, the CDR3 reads TGCGCCAGCAGCTTGTCCCGGGACAGCTACAATGAGCAGTTCTTC. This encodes CASSLSRDSYNEQFF.

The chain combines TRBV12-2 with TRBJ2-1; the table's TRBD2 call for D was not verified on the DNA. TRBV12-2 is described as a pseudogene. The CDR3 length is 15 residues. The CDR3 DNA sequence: TGTGCAAGTCGCTTAGCGATAGCGGGGACGGAGGAGCAGTTCTTC. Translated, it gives CASRLAIAGTEEQFF.

As DNA, the CDR3 is TGTGCCACCAGTGGACCTAGCGGCACCTATGAGCAGTTCTTC. Amino acids: CATSGPSGTYEQFF. This chain connects TRBV24-1 to TRBJ2-1, with TRBD2 identical over 7 bases. The CDR3 is made up of 14 amino acids. V trimming: 5 bases; J trimming: 8 bases; junction bases outside the gene matches: 8. CDR1 and CDR2 from the germline V gene are KGHDR and SFDVKD.

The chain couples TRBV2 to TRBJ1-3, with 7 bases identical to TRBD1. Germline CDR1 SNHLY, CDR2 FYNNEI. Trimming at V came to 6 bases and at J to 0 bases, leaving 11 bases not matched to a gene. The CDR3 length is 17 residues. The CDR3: CASSPRGPRDSGNTIYF. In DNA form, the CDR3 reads TGTGCCAGCAGCCCAAGGGGGCCGAGAGACTCTGGAAACACCATATATTTT.

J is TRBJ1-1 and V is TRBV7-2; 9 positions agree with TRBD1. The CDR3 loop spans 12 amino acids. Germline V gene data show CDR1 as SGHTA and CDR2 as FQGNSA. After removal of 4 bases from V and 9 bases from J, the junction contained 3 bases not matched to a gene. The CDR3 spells CASSWDREKAFF. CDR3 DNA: TGTGCCAGCAGCTGGGACAGGGAAAAAGCTTTCTTT.

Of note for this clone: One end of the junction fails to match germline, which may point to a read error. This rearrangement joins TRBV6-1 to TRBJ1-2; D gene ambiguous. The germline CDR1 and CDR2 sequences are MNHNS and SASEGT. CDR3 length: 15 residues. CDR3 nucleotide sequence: TGTGCCAGCAGCGAAGGAACGTCCAACGCGTATGGCTACACCTTC. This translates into CASSEGTSNAYGYTF.